The rows below give T cell receptor beta chains drawn from one sample of a study of cytomegalovirus exposure and HLA in healthy donors. This table comes from immunoSEQ multiplex PCR, and its TCRdb copy is limited to in-frame clones, with some not included. The table includes some 130,000 clones, 60% to 80% detected once. Sequencing was performed on PBMCs. The receptor source for this set is a man aged 25-45 years in good health and CMV-seronegative. Both conserved end residues are part of each CDR3.

>TRBJ2-7|TRBV19
CASSPHSTSGSYEQYF
>TRBJ1-5|TRBV9
CASSVDGNSNQPQHF
>TRBJ1-1|TRBV5-4
CASSLGGSASLAFF
>TRBJ2-1|TRBV13
CASSQGLASYNEQFF
>TRBJ2-2|TRBV30
CAWGRGPGELFF
>TRBJ2-1|TRBV5-6
CASRRDRVFDNEQFF
>TRBJ2-7|TRBV18
CASSGGIENEQYF
>TRBJ1-2|TRBV5-4
CASGRGGDGYTF
>TRBJ1-2|TRBV28
CASSSLGGDRPSWGYGYTF
>TRBJ1-1|TRBV5-5
CASSYGQGRGAREAFF
>TRBJ1-5|TRBV5-1
CASSLGAGRQPQHF
>TRBJ1-1|TRBV15
CATSKQGGDTEAFF
>TRBJ1-2|TRBV27
CASSLDNRGGYTF
>TRBJ2-7|TRBV10-2
CASSRLAGEGYEQYF
>TRBJ1-5|TRBV28
CASRPQGEGPQHF
>TRBJ2-3|TRBV11-2
CASSLDPWALTDTQYF
>TRBJ2-7|TRBV6-5
CASSYFSSYEQYF
>TRBJ1-1|TRBV6-6
CASREMNTEAFF
>.|TRBV5-1
CASSFERQGLDEQYF
>TRBJ2-3|TRBV28
CASTTPGGTDTQYF
>TRBJ1-3|TRBV19
CASSPDRVTGNTIYF
>TRBJ2-3|TRBV28
CASSSTGPRVTDTQYF
>TRBJ2-2|TRBV5-1
CASSAGLAGGPPGELFF
>TRBJ1-1|TRBV29-1
CSVETWAGMAEAFF
>TRBJ2-3|TRBV6-4
CASSQRGLFTDTQYF
>TRBJ2-1|TRBV6-1
CASRESSYNEQFF
>TRBJ2-6|TRBV27
CASSQTGFSGANVLTF
>TRBJ1-5|TRBV18
CASSPPYSNQPQHF
>TRBJ2-5|TRBV6-1
CASSEAGTGKETQYF